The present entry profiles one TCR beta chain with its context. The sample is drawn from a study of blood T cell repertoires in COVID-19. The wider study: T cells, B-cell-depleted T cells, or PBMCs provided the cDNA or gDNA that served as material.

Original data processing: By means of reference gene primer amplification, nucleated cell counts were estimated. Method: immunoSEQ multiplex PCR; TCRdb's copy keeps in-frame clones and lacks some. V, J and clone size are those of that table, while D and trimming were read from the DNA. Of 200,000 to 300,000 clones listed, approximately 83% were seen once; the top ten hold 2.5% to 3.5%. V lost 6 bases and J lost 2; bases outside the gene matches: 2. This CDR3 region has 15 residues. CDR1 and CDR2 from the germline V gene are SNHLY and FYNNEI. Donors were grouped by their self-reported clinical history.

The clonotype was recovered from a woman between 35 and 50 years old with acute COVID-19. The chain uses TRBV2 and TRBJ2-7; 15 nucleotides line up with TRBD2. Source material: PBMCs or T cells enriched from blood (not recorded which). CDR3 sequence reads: CASRGLAGGPYEQYF. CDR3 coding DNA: TGTGCCAGCAGGGGACTAGCGGGAGGACCCTACGAGCAGTACTTC. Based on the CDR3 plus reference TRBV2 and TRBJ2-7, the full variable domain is EPEVTQTPSHQVTQMGQEVILRCVPISNHLYFYWYRQILGQKVEFLVSFYNNEISEKSEIFDDQFSVERPDGSNFTLKIRSTKLEDSAMYFCASRGLAGGPYEQYFGPGTRLTVT.